This T cell receptor (beta chain) is from a study of CD8 T cells in ankylosing spondylitis. This clonotype has at least ten counts. Using its own MiXCR run on the 5' RACE reads, TCRdb lists one record per CDR3 protein. The table shows approximately 240,000 distinct CDR3 sequences, with roughly a quarter occurring only once. The CDR3 consists of 15 residues. Germline assignment: CDR1 MNHNS and CDR2 SASEGT. The trim removed 4 bases at V and 5 bases at J, leaving 11 bases unmatched. Source material: blood, either unsorted or a sorted T cell fraction (not recorded which). V is TRBV6-1 and J is TRBJ2-7, with 7 positions matching TRBD2. This sequence originates from a male donor with ankylosing spondylitis or in good health (not recorded which). The CDR3 protein is CASSGPASGSDEQYF. DNA for the CDR3: TGTGCCAGCAGTGGTCCGGCTAGCGGTTCCGACGAGCAGTACTTC.